The 18 T cell receptor beta chains below were found in one sample sequenced in a study of early T cells in non-severe SARS-CoV-2 infection. TCRdb itself ran the 5' RACE reads through MiXCR, one entry per CDR3 protein. This sample has about 60,000 distinct CDR3 sequences, with around 12% found just once. What was sequenced was whole blood. The receptors originated from an adult who was a healthcare worker with PCR-confirmed SARS-CoV-2 infection or an uninfected control (not recorded which).

V and J are TRBV28 and TRBJ2-3; TRBD2 matches 10 bases. From germline, CDR1 is MDHEN and CDR2 SYDVKM. The CDR3 has 15 amino acids. With V trimmed by 5 bases and J by 13 bases, 15 bases remained unmatched. CDR3 protein: CASSVRLAGVDLKYF. The DNA for the CDR3 is TGTGCCAGCAGTGTACGGCTAGCGGGAGTCGATCTCAAGTATTTT.

The V and J genes are TRBV2 and TRBJ1-2, with TRBD1 identical over 7 bases. The V gene's germline CDR1 is SNHLY and CDR2 FYNNEI. The length of the CDR3 is 13 residues. J lost 8 bases, V lost 6 bases, and 9 bases had no gene match. The DNA for the CDR3 is TGTGCCAGCAGGGACAGGCCTCCTATCGGCTACACCTTC. Protein product: CASRDRPPIGYTF.

V and J are TRBV5-6 and TRBJ2-5; a weak D match, TRBD2 (6 bases). V was pared by 4 bases and J by 4 bases, with 17 bases between. Germline assignment: CDR1 SGHDT and CDR2 YYEEEE. The CDR3 has 15 residues. The CDR3 here is CASSTGRDLGETQYF. The CDR3 nucleotides read TGTGCCAGCAGCACGGGGCGGGACCTGGGAGAGACCCAGTACTTC.

This clonotype has a count of ten or more. This chain joins TRBV7-6 and TRBJ1-3, with D unresolved. Germline CDR1 and CDR2: SGHVS and FNYEAQ. V was shortened by 3 bases and J by 4 bases, with 16 bases between the two germline ends. The CDR3 has 16 amino acids. CDR3 nucleotides: TGTGCCAGCAGCTTGGAGGGTCGGGGTACCGGAAACACCATATATTTT. It is translated as CASSLEGRGTGNTIYF.

This clonotype has just a few counts. The chain links TRBV5-4 to TRBJ1-4, with D perhaps TRBD1 (5 bases). V gave up 4 bases and J gave up 4 bases, with 8 bases separating them. The CDR3 runs 13 residues. In germline, CDR1 is SGHNT, CDR2 YYREEE (reference sequence). The DNA for the CDR3 is TGTGCCAGCAGCGGAAGGGGTAATGAAAAACTGTTTTTT. Protein: CASSGRGNEKLFF.

This clonotype was seen ten or more times. V usage is TRBV7-9 and J usage is TRBJ2-1, with 14 bases fitting TRBD2. There are 18 residues in the CDR3. CDR1 and CDR2 from the germline V gene are SEHNR and FQNEAQ (reference sequence). After removal of 4 bases from V and 4 bases from J, the junction contained 9 bases not matched to a gene. The CDR3 is CASSSGLAGGGGYNEQFF. Here the CDR3 DNA reads TGTGCCAGCAGCTCCGGACTAGCGGGAGGTGGCGGGTACAATGAGCAGTTCTTC.

This clonotype was picked up many times. V and J are TRBV6-4 and TRBJ2-2; no reliable D call. There are 12 residues in the CDR3. Trimming removed 6 bases at V and 5 bases at J, with 7 bases between. Germline assignment: CDR1 MRHNA and CDR2 SNTAGT. CDR3 sequence: CASRALTGELFF. The CDR3 DNA follows: TGTGCCAGCAGAGCCCTAACCGGGGAGCTGTTTTTT.

The chain combines TRBV6-5 with TRBJ1-5; 7 bases match TRBD1. The CDR3 is 13 amino acids. With V trimmed by 7 bases and J by 16 bases, 16 bases remained unmatched. The germline V gene encodes CDR1 MNHEY and CDR2 SVGAGI. The DNA for the CDR3 is TGTGCCAGCAAACCCGAGACAGGGTCCCCCAGTCATTTT. Its protein product is CASKPETGSPSHF.

V gene TRBV7-2 combines with J gene TRBJ1-6; TRBD1 matches at 7 bases. This CDR3 spans 14 amino acids. V lost 6 bases, J lost 6 bases, and 5 bases stayed unmatched. From germline, CDR1 is SGHTA and CDR2 FQGNSA. CDR3 protein: CASRPTGSNSPLHF. The CDR3 bases are TGTGCCAGCAGACCGACAGGGTCTAATTCACCCCTCCACTTT.

This clonotype was picked up many times. V gene TRBV6-2 or TRBV6-3 combines with J gene TRBJ2-7; weak D call: TRBD1 (6 bases). CDR3 length: 15 residues. The V gene lost 6 bases and the J gene lost 3 bases, with 18 bases spanning the gap. Looked up from germline, CDR1 is MNHEY and CDR2 is SVGEGT. This CDR3 is CASRTTDRFYYEQYF. DNA of the CDR3: TGTGCCAGCAGGACAACGGACAGATTTTACTACGAGCAGTACTTC.

This clonotype was observed at least ten times. This chain uses TRBV3-1 with TRBJ1-1, with TRBD1 matching 12 bases. Unmatched junction bases numbered 4, after V lost 5 bases and J lost 3 bases. Germline V gives CDR1 LGHDT, CDR2 YNNKEL (reference sequence). The CDR3 has 15 amino acids. The CDR3 DNA reads TGTGCCAGCAGCATGGGGACAGGGGGCTACACTGAAGCTTTCTTT. Its protein is CASSMGTGGYTEAFF. The variable domain in full, with the rest retrieved from reference TRBV3-1 and TRBJ1-1, is DTAVSQTPKYLVTQMGNDKSIKCEQNLGHDTMYWYKQDSKKFLKIMFSYNNKELIINETVPNRFSPKSPDKAHLNLHINSLELGDSAVYFCASSMGTGGYTEAFFGQGTRLTVV.

This clonotype was detected many times. The rearrangement joins TRBV9 to TRBJ1-3; 7 bases are a match to TRBD1. The germline gives CDR1 SGDLS, CDR2 YYNGEE. The CDR3 loop spans 15 amino acids. Trimming removed 4 bases from V and 2 bases from J; junction bases left unmatched: 6. DNA for the CDR3: TGTGCCAGCAGCAGGGGGCGGGTTCCTGGAAACACCATATATTTT. As protein: CASSRGRVPGNTIYF. The full variable domain, in which reference TRBV9 and TRBJ1-3 provide the parts outside the CDR3, is DSGVTQTPKHLITATGQRVTLRCSPRSGDLSVYWYQQSLDQGLQFLIQYYNGEERAKGNILERFSAQQFPDLHSELNLSSLELGDSALYFCASSRGRVPGNTIYFGEGSWLTVV.

The chain uses TRBV20-1 and TRBJ2-1; tentative D call: TRBD2 (6 bases). The germline V and J ends were trimmed by 5 bases and 5 bases, with 16 bases remaining between them. Germline values: CDR1 DFQATT, CDR2 SNEGSKA (reference sequence). The CDR3 contains 14 residues. CDR3 DNA sequence: TGCAGTGCTTCCCCGGGGGTTATTGACAATGAGCAGTTCTTC. It specifies CSASPGVIDNEQFF.

There are a few counts of this clonotype. The CDR3 sequence is CASSLRRGGLETQYF. DNA of the CDR3: TGTGCCAGCAGCTTGCGGCGGGGGGGCCTCGAGACCCAGTACTTC. The V and J genes are TRBV11-2 and TRBJ2-5; TRBD2 matches at 9 bases. The junction had 7 bases not matched to a gene; V was cut back by 3 bases and J by 5 bases. The CDR3 is 15 residues long. CDR1 is SGHAT, CDR2 FQNNGV, per germline.

There are many counts of this clonotype. V and J are TRBV10-3 and TRBJ2-3, with D tentatively TRBD2 (6 bases). This CDR3 has 14 amino acids. Trimming shortened V by 6 bases and J by 0 bases, and 10 bases separated the two germline ends. Germline V lookup: CDR1 ENHRY, CDR2 SYGVKD. Here the CDR3 DNA reads TGTGCCATCAGCGGAGGGACTAGCACAGATACGCAGTATTTT. Amino acids: CAISGGTSTDTQYF.

CDR3 sequence (DNA): TGCAGCGTTGAACGGACCGTGAACACTGAAGCTTTCTTT. It specifies CSVERTVNTEAFF. The rearrangement uses TRBV29-1 and TRBJ1-1; D remains ambiguous. Germline V CDR1 and CDR2: SQVTM, ANQGSEA. Between the trimmed V and J ends, which lost 2 bases and 0 bases, there was a span of 7 bases. The CDR3 extends over 13 amino acids.

This clonotype was seen ten or more times. CDR3 loop: CASSEEASGGASPQYF. CDR3 nucleotides: TGTGCCAGCAGTGAAGAGGCTAGCGGGGGGGCGAGTCCCCAGTACTTC. This rearrangement joins TRBV6-1 to TRBJ2-5; 12 bases line up with TRBD2. This CDR3 spans 16 amino acids. CDR1 and CDR2 (germline): MNHNS, SASEGT. V dropped 1 base and J dropped 9; count of bases not matched to a gene: 9.

This clonotype showed up just a few times. This chain connects TRBV5-1 to TRBJ1-2, with 11 bases identical to TRBD1. V shed 4 bases and J 6 bases; nucleotides not matched to a gene: 11. Per the germline V gene, CDR1 is SGHRS and CDR2 is YFSETQ. The CDR3 consists of 16 residues. The CDR3 sequence is CASSPSPGQGVDGYTF. The CDR3 region has the DNA TGCGCCAGCAGCCCCTCACCGGGACAGGGGGTAGATGGCTACACCTTC.